This entry describes one TCR beta chain. The protocol was immunoSEQ multiplex PCR, while the TCRdb copy is restricted to in-frame clones and leaves out a portion. The table records tens of thousands of clones, roughly 82% of them present only once. This entry belongs to a study of control samples from healthy donors and cancer patients. The CDR3 sequence is 15 residues long. Germline CDR1 LGHDT, CDR2 YNNKEL (reference sequence). The germline V and J ends were trimmed by 0 bases and 3 bases, with 12 bases remaining between them. The sample comprised PBMCs. The chain links TRBV3-1 (or the pseudogene TRBV3-2) to TRBJ2-7; a weak D match, TRBD1 (5 bases). The receptor comes from a woman in her forties or fifties with lung cancer. The CDR3 region has the DNA TGTGCCAGCAGCCAAGATCGTCAGGGTGGCTACGAGCAGTACTTC. Translated, it gives CASSQDRQGGYEQYF.